This T cell receptor beta chain was sequenced during a study of T cells in Graves' hyperthyroidism and ophthalmopathy. The overall study: At the time of initial diagnosis and before any treatment, peripheral blood was collected.

TCR beta CDR3 sequences were amplified from RNA transcripts. First-round RT-PCR with HTBI primers amplified the TCR CDR3 region. TCRdb re-analysed the multiplex PCR reads in MiXCR, keeping a single row per CDR3 protein. This table has about 340,000 distinct CDR3 sequences, around a sixth appearing once. Every diagnosis used clinical symptoms, serum thyroxine and TRAb, thyroid ultrasound and orbital computed tomography. The PBMCs had their origin in less than 13 ml of fresh peripheral blood. The ends were cut back, 4 bases at V and 9 bases at J, with 10 bases in the middle. The length of the CDR3 is 12 residues. The germline V gene has CDR1 KGHSH and CDR2 LQKENI. This clonotype was picked up many times. The antigen is not known. Study results and limitations: Blood held most thyroid clonotypes expanded above 0.001 frequency.

This TCR was sampled from a woman between 50 and 59 years old with Graves' hyperthyroidism. The V and J genes are TRBV18 and TRBJ2-1, with D uncertain. The sequencing sample was made of blood. The CDR3, as DNA: TGTGCCAGCTCACGCTATGTGGTTGAGCAGTTCTTC. The encoded protein is CASSRYVVEQFF.